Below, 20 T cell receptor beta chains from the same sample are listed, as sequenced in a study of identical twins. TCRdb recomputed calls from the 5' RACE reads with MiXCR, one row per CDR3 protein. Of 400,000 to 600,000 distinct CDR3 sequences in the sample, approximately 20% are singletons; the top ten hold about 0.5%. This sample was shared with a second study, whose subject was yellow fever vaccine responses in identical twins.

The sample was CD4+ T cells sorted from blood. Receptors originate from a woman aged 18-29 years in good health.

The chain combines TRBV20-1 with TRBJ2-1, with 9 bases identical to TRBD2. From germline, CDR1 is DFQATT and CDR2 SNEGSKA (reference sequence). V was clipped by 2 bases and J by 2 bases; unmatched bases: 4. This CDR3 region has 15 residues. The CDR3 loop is CSARKTSGPYNEQFF. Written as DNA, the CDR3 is TGCAGTGCTAGAAAAACTAGCGGGCCCTACAATGAGCAGTTCTTC.

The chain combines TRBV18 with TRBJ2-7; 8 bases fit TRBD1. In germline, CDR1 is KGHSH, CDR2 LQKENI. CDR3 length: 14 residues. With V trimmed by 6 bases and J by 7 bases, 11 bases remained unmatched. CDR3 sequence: CASSLTTGADEQYV. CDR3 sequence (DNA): TGTGCCAGCTCCCTTACGACAGGGGCCGATGAGCAGTACGTC.

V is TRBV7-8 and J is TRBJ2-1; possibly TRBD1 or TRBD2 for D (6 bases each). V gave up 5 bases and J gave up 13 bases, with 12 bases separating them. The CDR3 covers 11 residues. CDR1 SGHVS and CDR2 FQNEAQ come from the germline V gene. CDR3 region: CASSLGGRQFF. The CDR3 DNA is TGTGCCAGCAGCCTCGGGGGCCGCCAGTTCTTC.

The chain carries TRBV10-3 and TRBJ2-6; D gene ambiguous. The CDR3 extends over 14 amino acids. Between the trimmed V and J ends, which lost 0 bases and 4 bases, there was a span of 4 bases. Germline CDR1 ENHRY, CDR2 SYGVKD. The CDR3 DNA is TGTGCCATCAGTGAGTCGGAGGGGGCCAACGTCCTGACTTTC. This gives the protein CAISESEGANVLTF.

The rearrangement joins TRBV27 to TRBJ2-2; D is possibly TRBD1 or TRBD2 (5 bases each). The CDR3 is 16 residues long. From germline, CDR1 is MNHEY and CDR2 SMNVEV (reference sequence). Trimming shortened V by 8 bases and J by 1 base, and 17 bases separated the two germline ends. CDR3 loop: CASRGLWDGNTGELFF. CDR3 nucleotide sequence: TGTGCCAGCCGTGGTTTGTGGGACGGGAACACCGGGGAGCTGTTTTTT.

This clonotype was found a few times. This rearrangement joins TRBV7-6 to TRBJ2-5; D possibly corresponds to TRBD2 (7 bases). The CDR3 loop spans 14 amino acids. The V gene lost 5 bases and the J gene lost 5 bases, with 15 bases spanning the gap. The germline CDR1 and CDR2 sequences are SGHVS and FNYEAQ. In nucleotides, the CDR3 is TGTGCCAGCAGCCAAGGAGGGGGGGCTGAGACCCAGTACTTC. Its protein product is CASSQGGGAETQYF.

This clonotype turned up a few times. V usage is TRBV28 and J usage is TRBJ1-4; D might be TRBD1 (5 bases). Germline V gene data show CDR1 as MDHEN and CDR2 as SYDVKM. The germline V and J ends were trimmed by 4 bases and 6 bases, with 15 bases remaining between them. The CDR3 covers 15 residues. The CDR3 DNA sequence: TGTGCCAGCAGTTCTCCCGGGAGGGACTATGAAAAACTGTTTTTT. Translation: CASSSPGRDYEKLFF.

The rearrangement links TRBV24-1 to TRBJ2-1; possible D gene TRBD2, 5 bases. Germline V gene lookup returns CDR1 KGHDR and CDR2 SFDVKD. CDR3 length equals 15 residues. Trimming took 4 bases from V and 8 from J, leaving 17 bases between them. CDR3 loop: CATSETVVGRDEQFF. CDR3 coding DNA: TGTGCCACCAGTGAAACAGTAGTAGGGAGAGATGAGCAGTTCTTC.

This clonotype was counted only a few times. The CDR3 spells CASSQEALAGGPINEQFF. The CDR3 nucleotides are TGCGCCAGCAGCCAAGAGGCCCTAGCGGGAGGGCCTATCAATGAGCAGTTCTTC. The genes are TRBV4-1 and TRBJ2-1; 12 bases map to TRBD2. The J segment lost 6 bases and the V segment lost 0 bases, leaving 9 bases of the junction unmatched. Germline-derived CDR1 and CDR2 are MGHRA and YSYEKL. The CDR3 runs to 18 residues.

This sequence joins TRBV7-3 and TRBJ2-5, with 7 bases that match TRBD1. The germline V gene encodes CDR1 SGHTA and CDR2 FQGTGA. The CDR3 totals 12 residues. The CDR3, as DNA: TGTGAGCGCGCGACAGGGAGTGAGACCCAGTACTTC. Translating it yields CERATGSETQYF.

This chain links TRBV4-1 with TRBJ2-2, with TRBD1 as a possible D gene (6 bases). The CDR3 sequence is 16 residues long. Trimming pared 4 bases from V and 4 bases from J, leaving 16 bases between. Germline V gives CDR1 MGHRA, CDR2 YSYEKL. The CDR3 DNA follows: TGCGCCAGCAGCCGGGACACGACCCGAATCACCGGGGAGCTGTTTTTT. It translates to CASSRDTTRITGELFF.

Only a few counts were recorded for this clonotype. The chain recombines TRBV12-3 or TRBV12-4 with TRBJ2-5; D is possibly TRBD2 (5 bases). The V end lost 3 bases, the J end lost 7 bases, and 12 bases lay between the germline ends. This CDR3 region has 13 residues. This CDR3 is CASSFSEKTTQYF. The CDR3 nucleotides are TGTGCCAGCAGTTTTAGCGAGAAGACGACCCAGTACTTC.

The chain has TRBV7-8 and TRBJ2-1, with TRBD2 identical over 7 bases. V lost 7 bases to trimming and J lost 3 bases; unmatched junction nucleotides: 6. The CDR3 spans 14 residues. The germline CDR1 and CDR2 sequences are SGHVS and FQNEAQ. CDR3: CASKPGTIYNEQFF. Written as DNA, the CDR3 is TGTGCCAGCAAACCCGGGACTATCTACAATGAGCAGTTCTTC.

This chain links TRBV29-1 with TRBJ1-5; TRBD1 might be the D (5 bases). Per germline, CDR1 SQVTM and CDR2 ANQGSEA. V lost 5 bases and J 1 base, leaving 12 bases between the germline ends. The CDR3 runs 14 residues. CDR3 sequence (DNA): TGCAGCGTTCGAGTCCAGGGAAGCAATCAGCCCCAGCATTTT. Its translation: CSVRVQGSNQPQHF.

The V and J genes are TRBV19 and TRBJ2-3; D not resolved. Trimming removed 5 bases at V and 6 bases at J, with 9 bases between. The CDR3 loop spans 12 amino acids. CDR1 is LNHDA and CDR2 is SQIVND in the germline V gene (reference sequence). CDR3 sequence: CASSWSADTQYF. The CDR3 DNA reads TGTGCCAGTAGTTGGAGCGCGGATACGCAGTATTTT.

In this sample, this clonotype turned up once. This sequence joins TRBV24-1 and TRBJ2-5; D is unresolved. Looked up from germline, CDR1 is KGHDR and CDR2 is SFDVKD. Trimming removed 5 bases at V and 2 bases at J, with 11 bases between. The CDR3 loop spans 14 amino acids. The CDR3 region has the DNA TGTGCCACCAGTGGTGGACCGCTACAAGAGACCCAGTACTTC. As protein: CATSGGPLQETQYF.

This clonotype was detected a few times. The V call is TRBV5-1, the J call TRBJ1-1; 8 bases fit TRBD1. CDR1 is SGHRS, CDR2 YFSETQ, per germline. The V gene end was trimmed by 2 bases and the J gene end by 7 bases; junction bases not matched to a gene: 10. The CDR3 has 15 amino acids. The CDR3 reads CASSFAGGASGEAFF. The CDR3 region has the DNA TGCGCCAGCAGCTTTGCAGGGGGCGCGTCGGGTGAAGCTTTCTTT.

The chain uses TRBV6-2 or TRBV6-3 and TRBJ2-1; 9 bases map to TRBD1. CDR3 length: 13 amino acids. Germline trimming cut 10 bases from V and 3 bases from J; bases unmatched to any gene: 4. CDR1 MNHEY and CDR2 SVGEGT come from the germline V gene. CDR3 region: CAIQDRGYNEQFF. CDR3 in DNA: TGTGCCATCCAGGACAGGGGCTACAATGAGCAGTTCTTC.

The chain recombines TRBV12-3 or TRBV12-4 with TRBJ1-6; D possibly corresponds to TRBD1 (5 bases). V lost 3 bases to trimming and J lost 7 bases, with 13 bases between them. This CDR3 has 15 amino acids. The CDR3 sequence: CASSFSLGTNSPLHF. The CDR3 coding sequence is TGTGCCAGCAGTTTCTCCCTGGGGACCAATTCACCCCTCCACTTT.

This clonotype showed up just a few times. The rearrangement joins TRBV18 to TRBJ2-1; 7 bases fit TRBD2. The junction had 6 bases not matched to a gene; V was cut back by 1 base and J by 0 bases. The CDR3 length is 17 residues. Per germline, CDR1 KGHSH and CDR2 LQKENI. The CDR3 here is CASSPQFGTISYNEQFF. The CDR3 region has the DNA TGTGCCAGCTCACCACAATTCGGGACTATCTCCTACAATGAGCAGTTCTTC.